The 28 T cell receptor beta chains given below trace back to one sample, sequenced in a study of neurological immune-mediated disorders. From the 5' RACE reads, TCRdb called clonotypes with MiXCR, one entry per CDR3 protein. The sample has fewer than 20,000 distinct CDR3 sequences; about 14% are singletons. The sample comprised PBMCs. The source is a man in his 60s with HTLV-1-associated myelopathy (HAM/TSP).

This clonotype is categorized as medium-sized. CDR3 DNA: TGTGCCAGCAGCTTAATGACAGGACCTGGTTCTAACTATGGCTACACCTTC. Protein sequence: CASSLMTGPGSNYGYTF. V is TRBV7-8 and J is TRBJ1-2; D is possibly TRBD1 (6 bases). The CDR3 totals 17 residues. Germline V gene sequence: CDR1 SGHVS, CDR2 FQNEAQ. Trimming pared 2 bases from V and 0 bases from J, leaving 16 bases between.

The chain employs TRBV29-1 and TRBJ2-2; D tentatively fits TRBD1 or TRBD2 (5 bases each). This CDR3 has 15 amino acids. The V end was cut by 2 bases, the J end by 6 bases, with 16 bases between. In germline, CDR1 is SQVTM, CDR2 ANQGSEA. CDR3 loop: CSVEIAGVGAGELFF. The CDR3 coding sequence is TGCAGCGTTGAAATCGCGGGTGTGGGGGCCGGGGAGCTGTTTTTT.

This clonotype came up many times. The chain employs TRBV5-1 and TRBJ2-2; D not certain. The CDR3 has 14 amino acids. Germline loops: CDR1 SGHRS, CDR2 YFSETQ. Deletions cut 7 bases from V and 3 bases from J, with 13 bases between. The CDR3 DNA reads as TGCGCCAGCGAGGTGGCAGGCTACACCGGGGAGCTGTTTTTT. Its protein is CASEVAGYTGELFF.

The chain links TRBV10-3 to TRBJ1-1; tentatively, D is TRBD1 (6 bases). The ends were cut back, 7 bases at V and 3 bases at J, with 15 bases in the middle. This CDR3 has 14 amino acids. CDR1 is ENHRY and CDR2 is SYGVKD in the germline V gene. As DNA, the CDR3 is TGTGCCATCACCGAGGAGGGGGGGGACACTGAAGCTTTCTTT. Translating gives CAITEEGGDTEAFF.

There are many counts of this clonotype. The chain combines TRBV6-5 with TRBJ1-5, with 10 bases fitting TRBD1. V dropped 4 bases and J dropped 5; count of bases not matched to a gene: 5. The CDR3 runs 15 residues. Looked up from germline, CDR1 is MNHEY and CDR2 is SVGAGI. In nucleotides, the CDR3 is TGTGCCAGCAGTTTGATCGGGACAGGGGATCAGCCCCAGCATTTT. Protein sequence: CASSLIGTGDQPQHF.

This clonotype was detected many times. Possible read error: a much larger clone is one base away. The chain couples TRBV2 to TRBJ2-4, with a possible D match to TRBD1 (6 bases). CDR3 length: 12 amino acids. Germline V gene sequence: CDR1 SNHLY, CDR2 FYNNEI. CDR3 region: CASNPEGDIRYF. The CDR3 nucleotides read TGTGCCAGCAACCCAGAGGGGGACATTCGGTACTTC. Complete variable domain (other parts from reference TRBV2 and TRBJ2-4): EPEVTQTPSHQVTQMGQEVILRCVPISNHLYFYWYRQILGQKVEFLVSFYNNEISEKSEIFDDQFSVERPDGSNFTLKIRSTKLEDSAMYFCASNPEGDIRYFGAGTRLSVL.

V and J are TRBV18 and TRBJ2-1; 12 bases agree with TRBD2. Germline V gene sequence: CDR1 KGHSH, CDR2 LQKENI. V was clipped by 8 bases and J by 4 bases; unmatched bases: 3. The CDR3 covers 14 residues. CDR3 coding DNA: TGTGCCAGCGCCGGGACTAGCGGGTACAATGAGCAGTTCTTC. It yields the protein CASAGTSGYNEQFF.

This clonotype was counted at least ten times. The CDR3 DNA sequence: TGTGCCAGCAGTTACCCCCCGGGGGAGCAGTACTTC. It specifies CASSYPPGEQYF. The chain employs TRBV6-6 and TRBJ2-7, with a possible D match to TRBD2 (5 bases). This CDR3 is 12 amino acids long. The germline CDR1 and CDR2 sequences are MNHNY and SVGAGI (reference sequence). The V gene lost 2 bases and the J gene lost 7 bases, with 9 bases spanning the gap.

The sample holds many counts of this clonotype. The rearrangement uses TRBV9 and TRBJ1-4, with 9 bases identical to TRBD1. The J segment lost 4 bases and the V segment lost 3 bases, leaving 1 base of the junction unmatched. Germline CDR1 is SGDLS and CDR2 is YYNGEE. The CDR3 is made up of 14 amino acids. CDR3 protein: CASSETGGNEKLFF. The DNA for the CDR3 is TGTGCCAGCAGCGAGACAGGGGGTAATGAAAAACTGTTTTTT. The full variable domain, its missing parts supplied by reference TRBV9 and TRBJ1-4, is DSGVTQTPKHLITATGQRVTLRCSPRSGDLSVYWYQQSLDQGLQFLIQYYNGEERAKGNILERFSAQQFPDLHSELNLSSLELGDSALYFCASSETGGNEKLFFGSGTQLSVL.

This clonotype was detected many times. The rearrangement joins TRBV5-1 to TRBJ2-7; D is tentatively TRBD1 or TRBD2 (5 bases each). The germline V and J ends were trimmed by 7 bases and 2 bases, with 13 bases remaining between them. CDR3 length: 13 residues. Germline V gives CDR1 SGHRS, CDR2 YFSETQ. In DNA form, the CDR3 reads TGCGCCAGCGCCGGGACCTCCACCTACGAGCAGTACTTC. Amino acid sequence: CASAGTSTYEQYF. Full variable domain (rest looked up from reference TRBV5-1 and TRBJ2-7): KAGVTQTPRYLIKTRGQQVTLSCSPISGHRSVSWYQQTPGQGLQFLFEYFSETQRNKGNFPGRFSGRQFSNSRSEMNVSTLELGDSALYLCASAGTSTYEQYFGPGTRLTVT.

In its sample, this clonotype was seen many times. The DNA for the CDR3 is TGCAGCGTTGAGGACAGGGGGCCCCAGGTTGTTCCAGATACGCAGTATTTT. Translated, it gives CSVEDRGPQVVPDTQYF. This rearrangement joins TRBV29-1 to TRBJ2-3; 11 nucleotides line up with TRBD1. V was pared by 3 bases and J by 4 bases, with 12 bases of the junction left unmatched. CDR1 is SQVTM and CDR2 is ANQGSEA in the germline V gene. The CDR3 is made up of 17 amino acids.

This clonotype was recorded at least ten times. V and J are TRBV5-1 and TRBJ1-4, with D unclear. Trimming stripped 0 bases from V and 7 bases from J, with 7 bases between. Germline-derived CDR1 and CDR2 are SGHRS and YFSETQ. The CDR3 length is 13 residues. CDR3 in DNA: TGCGCCAGCAGCTTGGGACCATCTGAAAAACTGTTTTTT. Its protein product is CASSLGPSEKLFF.

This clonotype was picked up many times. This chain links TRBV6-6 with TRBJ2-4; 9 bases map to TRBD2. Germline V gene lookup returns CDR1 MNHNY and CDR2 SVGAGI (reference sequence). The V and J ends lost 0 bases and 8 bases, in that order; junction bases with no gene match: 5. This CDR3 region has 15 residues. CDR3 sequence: CASSYSRGGGDIQYF. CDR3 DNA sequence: TGTGCCAGCAGTTACTCGCGGGGGGGAGGGGACATTCAGTACTTC.

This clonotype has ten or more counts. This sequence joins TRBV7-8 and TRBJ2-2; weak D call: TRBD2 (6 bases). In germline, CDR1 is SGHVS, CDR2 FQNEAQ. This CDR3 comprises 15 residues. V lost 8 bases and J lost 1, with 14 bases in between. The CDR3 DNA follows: TGTGCCAGCTATGGAAAGGGAGGGAACACCGGGGAGCTGTTTTTT. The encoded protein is CASYGKGGNTGELFF.

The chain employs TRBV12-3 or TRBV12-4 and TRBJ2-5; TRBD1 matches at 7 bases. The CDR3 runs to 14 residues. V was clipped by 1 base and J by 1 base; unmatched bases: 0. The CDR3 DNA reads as TGTGCCAGCAGTTTAGGACAGGGCCAAGAGACCCAGTACTTC. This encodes CASSLGQGQETQYF.

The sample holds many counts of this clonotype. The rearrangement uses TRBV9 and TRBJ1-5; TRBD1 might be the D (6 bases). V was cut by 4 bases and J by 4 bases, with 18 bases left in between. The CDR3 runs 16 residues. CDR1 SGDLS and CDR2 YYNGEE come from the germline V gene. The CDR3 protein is CASSRGVGGGNQPQHF. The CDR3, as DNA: TGTGCCAGCAGCCGCGGGGTCGGGGGCGGTAATCAGCCCCAGCATTTT.

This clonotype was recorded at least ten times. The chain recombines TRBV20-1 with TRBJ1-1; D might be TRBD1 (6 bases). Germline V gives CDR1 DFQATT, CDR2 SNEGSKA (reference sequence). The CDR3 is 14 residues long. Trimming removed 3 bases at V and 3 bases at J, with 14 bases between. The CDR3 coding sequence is TGCAGTGCTAGCAATCTGGGGGCGGACACTGAAGCTTTCTTT. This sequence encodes CSASNLGADTEAFF.

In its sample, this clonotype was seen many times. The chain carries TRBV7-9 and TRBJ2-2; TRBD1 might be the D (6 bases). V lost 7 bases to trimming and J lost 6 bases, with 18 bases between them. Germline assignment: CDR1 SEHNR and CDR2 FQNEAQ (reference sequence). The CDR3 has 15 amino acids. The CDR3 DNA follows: TGTGCCAGCACTAAAAACAGGGCAGGGGCCGGGGAGCTGTTTTTT. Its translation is CASTKNRAGAGELFF.

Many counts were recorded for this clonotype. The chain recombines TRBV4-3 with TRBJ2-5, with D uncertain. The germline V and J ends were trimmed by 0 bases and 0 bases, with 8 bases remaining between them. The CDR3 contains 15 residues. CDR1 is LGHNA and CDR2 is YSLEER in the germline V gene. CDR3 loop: CASSQDLEYQETQYF. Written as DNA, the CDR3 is TGCGCCAGCAGCCAAGATTTGGAGTACCAAGAGACCCAGTACTTC.

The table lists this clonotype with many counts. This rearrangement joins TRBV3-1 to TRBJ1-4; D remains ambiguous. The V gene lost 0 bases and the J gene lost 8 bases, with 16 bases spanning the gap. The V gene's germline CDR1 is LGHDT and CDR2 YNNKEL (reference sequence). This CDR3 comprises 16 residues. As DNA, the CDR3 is TGTGCCAGCAGCCAAGATCGCGGCAGGCGATGGGAAAAACTGTTTTTT. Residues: CASSQDRGRRWEKLFF.

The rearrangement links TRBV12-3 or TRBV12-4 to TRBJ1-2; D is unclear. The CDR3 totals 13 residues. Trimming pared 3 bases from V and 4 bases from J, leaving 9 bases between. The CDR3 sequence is CASSLKRIYGYTF. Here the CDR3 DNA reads TGTGCCAGCAGTTTGAAACGGATCTATGGCTACACCTTC.

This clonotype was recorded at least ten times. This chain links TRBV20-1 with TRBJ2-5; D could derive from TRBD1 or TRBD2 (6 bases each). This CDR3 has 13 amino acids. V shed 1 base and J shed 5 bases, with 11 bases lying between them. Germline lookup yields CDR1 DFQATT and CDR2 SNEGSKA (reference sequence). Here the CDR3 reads CSARAQGGETQYF. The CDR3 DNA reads TGCAGTGCTAGAGCACAGGGAGGCGAGACCCAGTACTTC.

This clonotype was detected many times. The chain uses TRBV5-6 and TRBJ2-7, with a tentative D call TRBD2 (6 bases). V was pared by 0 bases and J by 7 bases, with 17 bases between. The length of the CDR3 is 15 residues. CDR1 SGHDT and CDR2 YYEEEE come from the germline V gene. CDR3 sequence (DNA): TGTGCCAGCAGCTTGGTTAGCGGTCGTCCATCGGAGCAGTACTTC. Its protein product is CASSLVSGRPSEQYF.

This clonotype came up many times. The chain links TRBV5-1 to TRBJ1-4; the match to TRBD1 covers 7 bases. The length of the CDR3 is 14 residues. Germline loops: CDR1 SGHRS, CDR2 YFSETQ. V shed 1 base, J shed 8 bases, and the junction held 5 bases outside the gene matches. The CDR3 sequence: CASSLRTGEEKLFF. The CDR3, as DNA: TGCGCCAGCAGCTTGCGGACAGGTGAAGAAAAACTGTTTTTT.

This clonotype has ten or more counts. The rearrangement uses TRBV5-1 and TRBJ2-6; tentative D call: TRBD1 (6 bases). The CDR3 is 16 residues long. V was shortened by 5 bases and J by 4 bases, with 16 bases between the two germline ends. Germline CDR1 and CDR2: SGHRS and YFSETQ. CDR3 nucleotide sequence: TGCGCCAGCAGAGCTTGGGGGCCTGGGGGGGCCAACGTCCTGACTTTC. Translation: CASRAWGPGGANVLTF.

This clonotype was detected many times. CDR3 protein: CASSQETRSKRHGYTF. CDR3 DNA: TGTGCCAGCAGCCAAGAAACCAGGAGCAAAAGGCATGGCTACACCTTC. This sequence joins TRBV4-2 and TRBJ1-2; no firm D call. Germline loops: CDR1 LGHNA, CDR2 YNFKEQ. Trimming left V 0 bases short and J 6 bases short, with 17 bases between. CDR3 length equals 16 residues.

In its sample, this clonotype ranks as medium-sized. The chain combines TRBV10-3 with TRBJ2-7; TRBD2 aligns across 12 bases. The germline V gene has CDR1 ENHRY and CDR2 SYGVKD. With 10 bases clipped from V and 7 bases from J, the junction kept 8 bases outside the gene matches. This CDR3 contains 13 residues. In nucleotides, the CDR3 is TGTGCCAGCCGACTAGCGGGGGACGGGGAGCAGTACTTC. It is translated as CASRLAGDGEQYF.

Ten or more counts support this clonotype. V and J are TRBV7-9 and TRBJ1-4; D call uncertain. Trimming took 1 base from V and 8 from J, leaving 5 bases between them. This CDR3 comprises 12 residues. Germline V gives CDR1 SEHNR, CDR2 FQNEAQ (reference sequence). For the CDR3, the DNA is TGTGCCAGCAGCTTAGTAAAGGAAAAACTGTTTTTT. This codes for CASSLVKEKLFF.